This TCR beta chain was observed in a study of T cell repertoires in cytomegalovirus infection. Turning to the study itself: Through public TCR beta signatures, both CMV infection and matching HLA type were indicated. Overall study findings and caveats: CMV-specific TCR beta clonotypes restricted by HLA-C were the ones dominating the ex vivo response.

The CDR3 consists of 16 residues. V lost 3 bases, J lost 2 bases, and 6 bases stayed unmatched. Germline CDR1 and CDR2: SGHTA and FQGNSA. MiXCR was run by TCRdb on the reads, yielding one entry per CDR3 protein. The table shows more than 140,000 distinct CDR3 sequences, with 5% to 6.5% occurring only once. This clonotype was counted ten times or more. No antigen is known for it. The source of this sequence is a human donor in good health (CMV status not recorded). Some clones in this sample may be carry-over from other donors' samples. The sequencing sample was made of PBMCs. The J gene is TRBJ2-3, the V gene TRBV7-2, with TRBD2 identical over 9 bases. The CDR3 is CASSFLGGGATDTQYF. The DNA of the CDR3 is TGTGCCAGCAGCTTTCTTGGCGGGGGGGCCACAGATACGCAGTATTTT.